A selection of T cell receptor beta chains follows, all from one sample in a study of cytomegalovirus exposure and HLA in healthy donors. Here immunoSEQ multiplex PCR was the method, and the copy in TCRdb shows in-frame clones only, minus some. The sample consists of tens of thousands of clones, approximately 94% of them appearing once. Specimen: PBMCs. These receptors originate from a man in his late teens or twenties in good health and CMV-seropositive. The CDR3 runs from the conserved cysteine through the conserved F or W. Clone size, where shown, is once, few, many, or a class for clones that have expanded.

size	J	V	CDR3
once	TRBJ2-7	TRBV6-5	CASRTGVEQYF
-	TRBJ1-1	TRBV7-9	CASSFQLGENTEAFF
once	TRBJ2-1	TRBV10-1	CASSSSGSYNEQFF
-	TRBJ1-1	TRBV18	CASSPPNRADTEAFF
-	TRBJ1-2	TRBV6-1	CASSETTPRYGYTF
-	TRBJ2-5	TRBV7-9	CASGLAGVGETQYF
-	TRBJ1-2	TRBV27	CATREPKGAYGYTF
-	TRBJ2-5	TRBV5-4	CASSLRLAGGQETQYF
-	TRBJ1-1	TRBV7-9	CASSLALPIPEAFF
-	TRBJ2-4	TRBV20-1	CSAWTVGIQYF
-	TRBJ2-5	TRBV29-1	CSVGGTGPETQYF
-	TRBJ1-4	TRBV5-4	CASSREGGDEKLFF
-	TRBJ2-5	TRBV27	CASSSQTSAETQYF
-	TRBJ1-4	TRBV9	CASSGRTGGTNEKLFF
-	TRBJ1-2	TRBV6-5	CASTLSRADGYTF
-	TRBJ2-5	TRBV7-9	CASNTAGPSETQYF
-	TRBJ1-2	TRBV4-1	CASSPSTGGEGYTF
-	TRBJ2-7	TRBV28	CASSLGQSYEQYF
-	TRBJ2-2	TRBV4-1	CASSQVLAGAGELFF
once	TRBJ2-2	TRBV6-6	CASRWTVLNTGELFF
-	TRBJ1-4	TRBV7-9	CASSPFPGTGGIWVEKLFF
-	TRBJ2-1	TRBV10-2	CASRPPSGRSREQFF
-	TRBJ2-3	TRBV5-6	CASSLAGQGWVTDTQYF
-	TRBJ1-5	TRBV7-4	CASSPRGQGDYSNQPQHF
-	TRBJ1-1	TRBV30	CAWSVWGGTEAFF
few	TRBJ1-6	TRBV27	CASSFAGTRSSYNSPLHF
-	TRBJ1-4	TRBV7-8	CASSFPRSNEKLFF
-	TRBJ1-1	TRBV30	CAWSVRVETEAFF
-	TRBJ2-6	TRBV19	CASSSYSSGANVLTF
few	TRBJ1-5	TRBV19	CASSIVGRRWGQPQHF
-	TRBJ2-7	TRBV28	CASSLPPDSLYEQYF
-	TRBJ1-2	TRBV6-5	CASSYLGTPGGYTF
-	TRBJ2-5	TRBV13	CASSGGRYQETQYF
once	TRBJ2-1	TRBV7-3	CASSLSREEGNEQFF
-	TRBJ2-1	TRBV28	CASITGALAGGLNEQFF
-	TRBJ2-3	TRBV6-5	CASTRALSTDTQYF
-	TRBJ2-7	TRBV5-1	CASSSQGAPYEQYF
-	TRBJ2-5	TRBV2	CASSEETQYF
-	TRBJ2-7	TRBV28	CASRATGPYEQYF
once	TRBJ2-5	TRBV21-1	CASSKITGQGGETQYF
once	TRBJ2-3	TRBV18	CASSPGGTIAQDTQYF
-	TRBJ1-2	TRBV7-9	CASSSPTRGLRGYTF
-	TRBJ2-5	TRBV7-9	CASSTWTGRGQETQYF
-	TRBJ2-7	TRBV7-3	CASSAGLAGAEQYF
-	TRBJ2-7	TRBV7-6	CASSSSSGGAAEQYF
-	TRBJ1-1	TRBV6-6	CASSSGTPRMNTEAFF
-	TRBJ1-5	TRBV28	CASSSILRGQQPQHF
-	TRBJ2-1	TRBV6-1	CASSERAGESNEQFF
-	TRBJ1-5	TRBV5-6	CASSPGTGGPQHF